The clone carrying this TCR beta chain was counted many times. Its antigen is currently unknown. The data are from a study of blood T cells in healthy people across ages. Primers used in a second PCR of about 7 to 12 cycles were a sample-barcoded 5' primer and a J-beta primer mix. TCRdb analysed the 5' RACE reads with MiXCR anew, one entry per CDR3 protein. This table has about 670,000 distinct CDR3 sequences, 40% to 50% appearing once. Overall study findings and caveats: It was held that diversity estimates obtained from one million T cells represented underestimates.

The specimen was blood. The receptor was derived from a man older than 75 in good health.

As DNA, the CDR3 is TGCAGTACAAGTCGGGGGGCAGGGGTAAATCAGCCCCAGCATTTT. Its protein product is CSTSRGAGVNQPQHF. This chain connects TRBV20-1 to TRBJ1-5, with D possibly matching TRBD1 (6 bases). The CDR3 contains 15 residues. The V gene's germline CDR1 is DFQATT and CDR2 SNEGSKA (reference sequence). V was pared by 8 bases and J by 4 bases, with 21 bases between.